Listed below are T cell receptor beta chains from one sample, sequenced in a study of blood T cell repertoires in COVID-19. Repertoires were generated with immunoSEQ multiplex PCR, while TCRdb's copy carries only in-frame clones and drops some. The repertoire holds a few hundred thousand clones, with about 90% as singletons. What was sequenced was PBMCs or T cells enriched from blood (not recorded which). The receptors were gathered from a woman under 40 who had recovered from COVID-19. CDR3s include the opening cysteine and the closing phenylalanine or tryptophan. A D gene is named only where the DNA matches it firmly. Size values are once, few and many counts, or a class for expanded clones, and some rows have none.

j_call d_call cdr3_length v_call clone_size cdr3_aa cdr3_nt
TRBJ1-1 . 18 TRBV21-1 . CASSKTLDSGVRAGSRFF TGTGCCAGCAGCAAAACGTTGGACAGTGGGGTTAGGGCCGGAAGTAGGTTCTTT
TRBJ1-5 TRBD1 17 TRBV28 . CASRRWTGEPSNQPQHF TGTGCCAGCAGACGTTGGACAGGGGAGCCAAGCAATCAGCCCCAGCATTTT
TRBJ1-1 . 15 TRBV19 . CASSSGVGLNTEAFF TGTGCCAGTAGCTCCGGAGTAGGTCTGAACACTGAAGCTTTCTTT
TRBJ2-3 TRBD1 18 TRBV30 once CAWSVIRHTTGAPDTQYF TGTGCCTGGAGTGTAATTCGCCACACCACAGGGGCCCCAGATACGCAGTATTTT
TRBJ1-1 TRBD1 14 TRBV29-1 . CSVTTRLGTAEAFF TGCAGCGTGACGACACGATTAGGGACAGCTGAAGCTTTCTTT
TRBJ1-1 . 15 TRBV9 . CASSVGSGMNTEAFF TGTGCCAGCAGCGTAGGTTCAGGGATGAACACTGAAGCTTTCTTT
TRBJ1-6 TRBD1 15 TRBV4-3 . CASSRTGLVNSPLHF TGCGCCAGCAGCCGGACAGGGTTAGTTAATTCACCCCTCCACTTT
TRBJ2-2 . 14 TRBV2 . CASIAGVGTGELFF TGTGCCAGCATTGCAGGTGTGGGCACCGGGGAGCTGTTTTTT
TRBJ2-5 TRBD1 12 TRBV24-1 . CATSDTDRVQYF TGTGCCACCAGTGACACCGACAGGGTCCAGTACTTC
TRBJ2-1 . 15 TRBV6-5 . CASPAGASSYNEQFF TGTGCCAGCCCCGCAGGCGCCAGCTCCTACAATGAGCAGTTCTTC
TRBJ1-3 . 16 TRBV5-1 once CASSPGGGISGNTIYF TGCGCCAGCAGCCCCGGGGGGGGGATCTCTGGAAACACCATATATTTT
TRBJ1-1 . 14 TRBV3-1/TRBV3-2 . CASRFRGANTEAFF TGTGCCAGCCGGTTCCGTGGGGCGAACACTGAAGCTTTCTTT
TRBJ2-7 . 14 TRBV1 . CTSSQFGRGTEQYF .
TRBJ1-2 . 13 TRBV2 . CASSVGRRDGYTF TGTGCCAGCAGCGTGGGCCGGCGGGACGGCTACACCTTC